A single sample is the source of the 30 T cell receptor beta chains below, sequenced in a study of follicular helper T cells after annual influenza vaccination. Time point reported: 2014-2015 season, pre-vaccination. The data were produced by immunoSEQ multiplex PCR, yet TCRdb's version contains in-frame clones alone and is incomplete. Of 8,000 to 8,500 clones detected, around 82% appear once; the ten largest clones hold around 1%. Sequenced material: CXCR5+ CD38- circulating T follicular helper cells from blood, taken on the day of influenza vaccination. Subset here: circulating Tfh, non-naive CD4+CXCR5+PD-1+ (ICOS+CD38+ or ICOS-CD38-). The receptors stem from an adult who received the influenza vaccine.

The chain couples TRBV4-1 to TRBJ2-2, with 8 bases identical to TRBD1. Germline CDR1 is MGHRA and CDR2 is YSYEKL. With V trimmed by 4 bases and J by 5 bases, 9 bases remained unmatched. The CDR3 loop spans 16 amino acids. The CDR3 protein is CASSLGQGRGTGELFF. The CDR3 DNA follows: TGCGCCAGCAGCCTCGGACAGGGAAGGGGTACCGGGGAGCTGTTTTTT.

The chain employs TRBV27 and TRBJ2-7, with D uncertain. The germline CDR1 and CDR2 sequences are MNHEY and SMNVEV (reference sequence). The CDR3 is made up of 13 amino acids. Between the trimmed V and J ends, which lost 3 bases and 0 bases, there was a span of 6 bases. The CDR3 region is CASSFRISYEQYF. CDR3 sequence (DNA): TGTGCCAGCAGTTTCCGAATCTCCTACGAGCAGTACTTC.

CDR3 sequence (DNA): TGTGCCAGCAGTCGGGGACAGGGGGCCGCAGATGAGCAGTTCTTC. Its translation: CASSRGQGAADEQFF. The chain uses TRBV6-6 and TRBJ2-1; 12 bases match TRBD1. This CDR3 comprises 15 residues. Per germline, CDR1 MNHNY and CDR2 SVGAGI (reference sequence). With V trimmed by 5 bases and J by 8 bases, 7 bases remained unmatched.

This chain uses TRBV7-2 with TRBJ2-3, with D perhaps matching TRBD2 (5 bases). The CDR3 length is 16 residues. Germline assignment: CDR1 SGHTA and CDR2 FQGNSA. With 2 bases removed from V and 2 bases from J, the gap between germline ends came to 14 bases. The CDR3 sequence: CASSLFSRESTDTQYF. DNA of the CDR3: TGTGCCAGCAGCTTATTTTCGAGGGAGTCCACAGATACGCAGTATTTT.

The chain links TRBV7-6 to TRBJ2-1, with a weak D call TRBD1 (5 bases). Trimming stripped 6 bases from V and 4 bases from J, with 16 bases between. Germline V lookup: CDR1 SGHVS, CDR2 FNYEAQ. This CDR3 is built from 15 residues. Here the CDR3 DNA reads TGTGCCAGCAGGGAACAGGAGTTGGAATACAATGAGCAGTTCTTC. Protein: CASREQELEYNEQFF.

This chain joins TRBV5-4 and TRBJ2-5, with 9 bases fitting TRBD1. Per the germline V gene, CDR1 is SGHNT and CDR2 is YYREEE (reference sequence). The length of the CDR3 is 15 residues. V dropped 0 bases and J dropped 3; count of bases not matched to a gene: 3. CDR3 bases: TGTGCCAGCAGCTTGGAACGGACAGGGGAAGAGACCCAGTACTTC. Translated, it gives CASSLERTGEETQYF.

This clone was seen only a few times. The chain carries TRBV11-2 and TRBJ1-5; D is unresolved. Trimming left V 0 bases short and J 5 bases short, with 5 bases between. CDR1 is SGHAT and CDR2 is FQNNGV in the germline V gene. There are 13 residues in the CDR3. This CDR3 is CASSLERDQPQHF. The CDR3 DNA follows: TGTGCCAGCAGCTTAGAGCGGGATCAGCCCCAGCATTTT.

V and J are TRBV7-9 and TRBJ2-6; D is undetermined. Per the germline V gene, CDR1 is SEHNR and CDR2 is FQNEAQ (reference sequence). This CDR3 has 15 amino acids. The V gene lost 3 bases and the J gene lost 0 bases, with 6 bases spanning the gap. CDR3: CASSFSISGANVLTF. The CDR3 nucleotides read TGTGCCAGCAGCTTCAGTATCTCTGGGGCCAACGTCCTGACTTTC.

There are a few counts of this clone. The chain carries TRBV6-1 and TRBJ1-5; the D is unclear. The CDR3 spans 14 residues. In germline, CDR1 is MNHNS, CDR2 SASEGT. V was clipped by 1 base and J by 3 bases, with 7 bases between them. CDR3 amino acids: CASSEGGSNQPQHF. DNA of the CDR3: TGTGCCAGCAGTGAAGGGGGTTCCAATCAGCCCCAGCATTTT.

The CDR3 region has the DNA TGTGCCAGCAGCTTCCCTAGCACAGATACGCAGTATTTT. This encodes CASSFPSTDTQYF. The rearrangement uses TRBV5-4 and TRBJ2-3; D unclear. CDR3 length equals 13 residues. Trimming removed 2 bases at V and 0 bases at J, with 4 bases between. Germline V CDR1 and CDR2: SGHNT, YYREEE (reference sequence).

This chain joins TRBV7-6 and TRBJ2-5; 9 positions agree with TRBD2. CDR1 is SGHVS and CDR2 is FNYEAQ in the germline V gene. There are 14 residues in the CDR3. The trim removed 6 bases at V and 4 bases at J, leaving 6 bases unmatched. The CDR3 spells CASSHGRGGETQYF. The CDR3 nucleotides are TGTGCCAGCAGTCACGGGCGGGGGGGAGAGACCCAGTACTTC.

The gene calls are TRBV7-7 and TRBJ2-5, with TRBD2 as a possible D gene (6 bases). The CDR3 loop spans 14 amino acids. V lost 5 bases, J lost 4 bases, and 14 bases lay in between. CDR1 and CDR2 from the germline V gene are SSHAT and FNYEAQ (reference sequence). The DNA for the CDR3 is TGTGCCAGCAGCCCGACGCTGGGGGGAGAGACCCAGTACTTC. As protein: CASSPTLGGETQYF. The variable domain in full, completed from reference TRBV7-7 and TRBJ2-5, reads GAGVSQSPRYKVTKRGQDVTLRCDPISSHATLYWYQQALGQGPEFLTYFNYEAQPDKSGLPSDRFSAERPEGSISTLTIQRTEQRDSAMYRCASSPTLGGETQYFGPGTRLLVL.

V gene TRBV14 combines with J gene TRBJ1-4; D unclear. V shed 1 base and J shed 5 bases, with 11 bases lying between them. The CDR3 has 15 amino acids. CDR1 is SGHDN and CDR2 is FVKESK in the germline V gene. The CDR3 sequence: CASSQVVHRNEKLFF. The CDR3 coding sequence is TGTGCCAGCAGCCAAGTCGTACACCGGAATGAAAAACTGTTTTTT.

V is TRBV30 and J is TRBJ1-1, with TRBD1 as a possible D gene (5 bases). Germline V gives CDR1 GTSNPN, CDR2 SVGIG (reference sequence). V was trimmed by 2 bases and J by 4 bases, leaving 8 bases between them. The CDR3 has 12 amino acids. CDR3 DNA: TGTGCCTGGAGTCCCGGGGGCACTGAAGCTTTCTTT. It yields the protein CAWSPGGTEAFF.

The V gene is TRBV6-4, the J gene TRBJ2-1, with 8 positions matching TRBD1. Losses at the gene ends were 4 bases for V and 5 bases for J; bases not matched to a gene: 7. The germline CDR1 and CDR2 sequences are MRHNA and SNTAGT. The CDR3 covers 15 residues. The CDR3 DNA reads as TGTGCCAGCAGTGCAAGGACAGGGTTCAACAATGAGCAGTTCTTC. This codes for CASSARTGFNNEQFF.

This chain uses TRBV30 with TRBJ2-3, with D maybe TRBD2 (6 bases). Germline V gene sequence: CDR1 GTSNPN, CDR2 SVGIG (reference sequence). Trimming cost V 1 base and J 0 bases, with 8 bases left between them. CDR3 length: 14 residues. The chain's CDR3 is CAWSGAGSTDTQYF. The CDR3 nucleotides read TGTGCCTGGAGTGGTGCGGGGAGCACAGATACGCAGTATTTT.

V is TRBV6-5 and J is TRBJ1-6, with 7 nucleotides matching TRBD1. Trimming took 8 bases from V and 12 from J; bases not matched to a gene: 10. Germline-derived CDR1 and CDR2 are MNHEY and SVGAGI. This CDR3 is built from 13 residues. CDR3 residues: CASRDSGGKPLHF. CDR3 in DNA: TGTGCCAGCCGGGACAGCGGGGGAAAACCCCTCCACTTT.

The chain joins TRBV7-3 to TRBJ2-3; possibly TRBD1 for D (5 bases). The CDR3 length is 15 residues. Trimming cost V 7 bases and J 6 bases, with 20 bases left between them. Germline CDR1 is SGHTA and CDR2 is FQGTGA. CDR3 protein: CASTVGASLGDTQYF. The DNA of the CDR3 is TGTGCCAGCACGGTTGGGGCTTCTTTGGGGGATACGCAGTATTTT.

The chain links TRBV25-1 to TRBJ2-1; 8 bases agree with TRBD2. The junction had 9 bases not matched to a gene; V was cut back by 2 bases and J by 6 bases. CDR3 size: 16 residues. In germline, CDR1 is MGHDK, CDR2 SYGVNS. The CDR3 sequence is CASSEGGGGRTNEQFF. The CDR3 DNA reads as TGTGCCAGCAGTGAAGGCGGCGGGGGGAGGACCAATGAGCAGTTCTTC.

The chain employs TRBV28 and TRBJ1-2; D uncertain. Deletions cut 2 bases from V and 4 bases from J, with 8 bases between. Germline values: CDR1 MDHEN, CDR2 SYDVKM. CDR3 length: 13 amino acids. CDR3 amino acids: CASSLKTGYGYTF. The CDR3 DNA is TGTGCCAGCAGTTTAAAGACGGGCTATGGCTACACCTTC.

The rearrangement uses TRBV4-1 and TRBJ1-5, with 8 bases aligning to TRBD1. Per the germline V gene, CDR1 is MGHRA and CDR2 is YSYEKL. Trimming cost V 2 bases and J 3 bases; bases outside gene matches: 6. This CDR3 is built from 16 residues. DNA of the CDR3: TGCGCCAGCAGCCAACCCGGACAGGGCCTCAATCAGCCCCAGCATTTT. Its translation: CASSQPGQGLNQPQHF.

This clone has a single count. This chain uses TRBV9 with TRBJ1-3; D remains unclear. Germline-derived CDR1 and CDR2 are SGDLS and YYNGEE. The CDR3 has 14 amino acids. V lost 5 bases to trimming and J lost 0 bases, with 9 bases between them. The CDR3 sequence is CASRPGGSGNTIYF. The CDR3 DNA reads TGTGCCAGCAGGCCCGGTGGCTCTGGAAACACCATATATTTT. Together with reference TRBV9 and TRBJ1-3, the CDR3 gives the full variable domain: DSGVTQTPKHLITATGQRVTLRCSPRSGDLSVYWYQQSLDQGLQFLIQYYNGEERAKGNILERFSAQQFPDLHSELNLSSLELGDSALYFCASRPGGSGNTIYFGEGSWLTVV.

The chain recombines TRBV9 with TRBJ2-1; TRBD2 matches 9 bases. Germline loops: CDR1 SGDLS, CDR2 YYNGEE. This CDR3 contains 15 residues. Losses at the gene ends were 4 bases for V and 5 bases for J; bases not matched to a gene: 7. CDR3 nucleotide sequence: TGTGCCAGCAGCCCGCGACTAGCGGCCGACAATGAGCAGTTCTTC. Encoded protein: CASSPRLAADNEQFF.

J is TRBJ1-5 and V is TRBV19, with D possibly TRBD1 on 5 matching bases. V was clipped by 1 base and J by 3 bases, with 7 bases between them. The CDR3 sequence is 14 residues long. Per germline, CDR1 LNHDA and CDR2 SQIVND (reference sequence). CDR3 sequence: CASSIGTHNQPQHF. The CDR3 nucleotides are TGTGCCAGTAGTATAGGGACACACAATCAGCCCCAGCATTTT.

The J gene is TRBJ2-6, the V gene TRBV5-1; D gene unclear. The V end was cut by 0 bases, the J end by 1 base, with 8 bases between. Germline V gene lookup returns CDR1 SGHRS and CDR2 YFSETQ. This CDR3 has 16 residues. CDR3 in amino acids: CASSLGRASGANVLTF. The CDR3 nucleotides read TGCGCCAGCAGCTTGGGTCGAGCGTCTGGGGCCAACGTCCTGACTTTC.

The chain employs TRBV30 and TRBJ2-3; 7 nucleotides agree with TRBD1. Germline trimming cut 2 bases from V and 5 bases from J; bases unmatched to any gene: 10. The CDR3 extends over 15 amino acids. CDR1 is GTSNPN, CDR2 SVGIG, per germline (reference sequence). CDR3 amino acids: CAWSSGQLEGDTQYF. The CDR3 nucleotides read TGTGCCTGGAGTTCGGGACAGCTAGAGGGAGATACGCAGTATTTT.

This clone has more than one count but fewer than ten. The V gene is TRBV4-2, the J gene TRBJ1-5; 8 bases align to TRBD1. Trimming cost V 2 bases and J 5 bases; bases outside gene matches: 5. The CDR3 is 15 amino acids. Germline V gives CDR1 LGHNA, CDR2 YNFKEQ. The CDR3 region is CASSQLQGVDQPQHF. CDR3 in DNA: TGTGCCAGCAGCCAACTACAGGGGGTAGATCAGCCCCAGCATTTT.

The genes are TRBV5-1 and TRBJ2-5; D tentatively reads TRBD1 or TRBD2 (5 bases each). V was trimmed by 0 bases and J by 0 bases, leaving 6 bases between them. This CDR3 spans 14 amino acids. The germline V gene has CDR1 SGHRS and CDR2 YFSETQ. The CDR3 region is CASSLGGNQETQYF. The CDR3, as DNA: TGCGCCAGCAGCTTGGGGGGGAACCAAGAGACCCAGTACTTC.

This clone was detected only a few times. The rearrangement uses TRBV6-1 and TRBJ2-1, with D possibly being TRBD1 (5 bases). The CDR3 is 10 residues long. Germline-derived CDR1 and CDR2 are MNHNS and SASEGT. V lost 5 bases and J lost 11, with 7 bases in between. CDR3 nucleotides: TGTGCCAGCAGTCAGGGTAAGCAGTTCTTC. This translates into CASSQGKQFF.

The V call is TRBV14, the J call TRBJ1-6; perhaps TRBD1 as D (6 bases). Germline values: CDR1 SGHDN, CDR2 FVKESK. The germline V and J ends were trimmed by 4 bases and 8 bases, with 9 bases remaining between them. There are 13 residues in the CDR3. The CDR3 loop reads CASSRRQDSPLHF. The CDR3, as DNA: TGTGCCAGCAGCCGACGACAGGATTCACCCCTCCACTTT.